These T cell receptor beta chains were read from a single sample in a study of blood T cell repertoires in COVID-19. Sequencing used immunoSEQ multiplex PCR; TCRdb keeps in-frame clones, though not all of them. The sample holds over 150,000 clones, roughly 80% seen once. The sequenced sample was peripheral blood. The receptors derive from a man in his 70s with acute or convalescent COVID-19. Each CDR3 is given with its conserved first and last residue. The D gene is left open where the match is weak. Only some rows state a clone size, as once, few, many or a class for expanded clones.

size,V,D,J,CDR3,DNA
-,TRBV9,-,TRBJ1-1,CASSHTTGLNTEAFF,TGTGCCAGCAGTCATACGACAGGATTGAACACTGAAGCTTTCTTT
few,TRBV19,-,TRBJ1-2,CASTFAAESNYGYTF,TGTGCCAGTACCTTCGCAGCGGAGTCTAACTATGGCTACACCTTC
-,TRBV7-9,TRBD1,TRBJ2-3,CASSSGQGADTQYF,TGTGCCAGCAGCTCCGGACAGGGGGCAGATACGCAGTATTTT
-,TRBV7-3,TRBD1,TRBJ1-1,CASSPTGGRKNTEAFF,TGTGCCAGCAGCCCCACAGGGGGCCGGAAGAACACTGAAGCTTTCTTT
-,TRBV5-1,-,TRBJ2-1,CASSGTTSSFHNEQFF,TGCGCCAGCAGCGGAACGACTAGTAGTTTCCACAATGAGCAGTTCTTC
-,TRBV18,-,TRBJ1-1,CASSPTTVNTEAFF,TGTGCCAGCTCACCAACCACAGTGAACACTGAAGCTTTCTTT
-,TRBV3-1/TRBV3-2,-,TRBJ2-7,CASSLLSYEQYF,TGTGCCAGCAGCCTCCTCTCCTACGAGCAGTACTTC
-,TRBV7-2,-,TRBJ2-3,CASSPDLMGTDTQYF,TGTGCCAGCAGCCCCGACTTAATGGGCACAGATACGCAGTATTTT
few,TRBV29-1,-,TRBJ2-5,CSVDYVAGETQYF,TGCAGCGTTGATTACGTGGCGGGCGAGACCCAGTACTTC
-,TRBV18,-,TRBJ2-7,CASSTKQGDGEQYF,TGTGCCAGCTCCACGAAGCAGGGTGACGGCGAGCAGTACTTC
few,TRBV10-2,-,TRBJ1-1,CASRAGSGMNTEAFF,TGCGCCAGCAGGGCGGGGTCAGGAATGAACACTGAAGCTTTCTTT
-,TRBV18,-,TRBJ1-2,CASSPNPGAYGYTF,TGTGCCAGCTCACCTAATCCAGGGGCCTATGGCTACACCTTC
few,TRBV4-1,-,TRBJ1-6,CASSQGWGEGNSPLHF,TGCGCCAGCAGCCAAGGGTGGGGGGAAGGGAATTCACCCCTCCACTTT
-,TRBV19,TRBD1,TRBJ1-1,CASRKQGARNTEAFF,TGTGCCAGTAGAAAACAGGGGGCGCGGAACACTGAAGCTTTCTTT
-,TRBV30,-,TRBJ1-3,CAWRDINYSGNTIYF,TGTGCCTGGAGGGACATCAACTACTCTGGAAACACCATATATTTT
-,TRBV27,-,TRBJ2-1,CASSSPLGQFF,TGTGCCAGCAGTTCGCCCCTCGGGCAGTTCTTC